This T cell receptor beta chain was sequenced during a study of blood T cells in healthy people across ages. V lost 6 bases and J lost 4; bases outside the gene matches: 3. The germline V gene has CDR1 SGHTA and CDR2 FQGNSA. The CDR3 loop spans 13 amino acids. Regarding the study as a whole: Reliance upon unsorted PBMCs precluded definitive naive versus antigen-experienced comparison. When set beside aged donors, long-lived donors presented more naive CD4+ cells and higher diversity.

Samples each had at least 6 micrograms of total RNA extracted. For the second PCR, which ran for about 7 to 12 cycles, a sample-barcoded 5' primer and a J-beta primer mix were used. TCRdb redid the calling of the 5' RACE reads with MiXCR, one entry per CDR3 protein. The sample has approximately 760,000 distinct CDR3 sequences; around a quarter are singletons. This clonotype was found many times. Its antigen is still unknown. The sample was also reused in another study, on T cells of mothers and their children. That paper states: Donors were three healthy Caucasian mothers and their six children.

The V call is TRBV7-2, the J call TRBJ1-5; 7 bases align to TRBD1. This TCR was sampled from a boy aged 5-17 years in good health. Material for sequencing was blood. As DNA, the CDR3 is TGTGCCAGCAGTCTACAGGGGAATCAGCCCCAGCATTTT. Its translation: CASSLQGNQPQHF.